Listed here are 2 T cell receptor beta chains from one sample, sequenced in a study of cytomegalovirus exposure and HLA in healthy donors. PCR employed 60 Vbeta and 13 Jbeta primers. Sequencing was performed with immunoSEQ multiplex PCR; in TCRdb, only in-frame clones are kept and a portion is missing. In the table there are about 210,000 clones, 82% of which are singletons. The sequencing sample was made of PBMCs. Every receptor here comes from a man between 35 and 55 years old in good health and CMV-seropositive.

This clone was seen just once. V gene TRBV6-1 combines with J gene TRBJ2-4; 7 bases map to TRBD2. The CDR3 sequence is 14 residues long. V dropped 8 bases and J dropped 0; count of bases not matched to a gene: 4. CDR1 is MNHNS, CDR2 SASEGT, per germline. This chain's CDR3 is CASGGGLAKNIQYF. The CDR3 DNA reads TGTGCCAGCGGGGGGGGACTAGCCAAAAACATTCAGTACTTC.

The V gene is TRBV7-8, the J gene TRBJ2-3; 8 bases match TRBD2. This CDR3 is built from 17 residues. Germline CDR1 is SGHVS and CDR2 is FQNEAQ. V lost 1 base and J lost 2; bases outside the gene matches: 8. The CDR3 here is CASSLGGAGGFTDTQYF. For the CDR3, the DNA is TGTGCCAGCAGCTTAGGTGGGGCGGGAGGTTTCACAGATACGCAGTATTTT.